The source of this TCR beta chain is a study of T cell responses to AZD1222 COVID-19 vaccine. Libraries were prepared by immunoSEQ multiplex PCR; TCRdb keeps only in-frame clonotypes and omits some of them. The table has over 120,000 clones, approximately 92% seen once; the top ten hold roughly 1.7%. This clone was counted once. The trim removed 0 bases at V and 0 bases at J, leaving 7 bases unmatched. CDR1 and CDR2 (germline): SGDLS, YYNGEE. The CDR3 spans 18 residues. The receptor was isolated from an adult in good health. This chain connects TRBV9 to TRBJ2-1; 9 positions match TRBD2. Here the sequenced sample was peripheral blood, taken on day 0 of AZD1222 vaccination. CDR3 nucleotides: TGTGCCAGCAGCGTAGGTAGCGGGGGCCCTCGCTCCTACAATGAGCAGTTCTTC. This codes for CASSVGSGGPRSYNEQFF.